These 23 T cell receptor beta chains originate from one sample sequenced in a study of blood T cell repertoires in COVID-19. Using immunoSEQ multiplex PCR, the repertoire was profiled, and TCRdb retains in-frame clones only, with some absent. Among about 68,000 clones listed, about 85% were seen once. The sample was peripheral blood. The receptors stem from a woman in her forties or fifties with COVID-19, enrolled during active disease.

This clone has just a few counts. The chain links TRBV3-1 (or the pseudogene TRBV3-2) to TRBJ1-6, with TRBD1 identical over 7 bases. CDR1 is LGHDT and CDR2 is YNNKEL in the germline V gene (reference sequence). The J segment lost 10 bases and the V segment lost 2 bases, leaving 5 bases of the junction unmatched. The CDR3 covers 14 residues. CDR3 nucleotide sequence: TGTGCCAGCAGCCAAAACAGGGGATACTCACCCCTCCACTTT. Its translation: CASSQNRGYSPLHF.

The CDR3 region has the DNA TGCGCCAGCAGCTTTAGCGGGAGATCGAATGAGCAGTTCTTC. This sequence encodes CASSFSGRSNEQFF. V is TRBV23-1 and J is TRBJ2-1, with 9 nucleotides matching TRBD2. TRBV23-1 is placed among ORFs of uncertain function. V trimming: 6 bases; J trimming: 7 bases; junction bases outside the gene matches: 7. The CDR3 is 14 residues long.

The genes are TRBV3-1 (or the pseudogene TRBV3-2) and TRBJ2-2; 8 positions agree with TRBD2. The ends lost 1 base at V and 7 bases at J; junction bases unmatched: 5. CDR1 and CDR2 from the germline V gene are LGHDT and YNNKEL (reference sequence). The CDR3 has 15 amino acids. CDR3 in amino acids: CASSQAPGRVGELFF. DNA for the CDR3: TGTGCCAGCAGCCAAGCGCCCGGGAGGGTCGGGGAGCTGTTTTTT.

This sequence joins TRBV10-3 and TRBJ2-1; unclear D gene. This CDR3 comprises 16 residues. Germline assignment: CDR1 ENHRY and CDR2 SYGVKD. Trimming cost V 3 bases and J 6 bases, with 18 bases left between them. CDR3 DNA sequence: TGTGCCATCAGTGACCCGAACAGTCCGAAATCCAATGAGCAGTTCTTC. Translation: CAISDPNSPKSNEQFF.

The chain carries TRBV5-5 and TRBJ2-7, with 7 bases lining up with TRBD2. With 4 bases clipped from V and 7 bases from J, the junction kept 5 bases outside the gene matches. CDR1 SGHKS and CDR2 YYEKEE come from the germline V gene (reference sequence). The CDR3 is made up of 12 amino acids. The CDR3, as DNA: TGTGCCAGCAGCGGGGAGGGCGGAGAGCAGTACTTC. Protein: CASSGEGGEQYF.

This clone was seen once. The chain recombines TRBV6-1 with TRBJ2-1, with 7 bases fitting TRBD2. Germline lookup yields CDR1 MNHNS and CDR2 SASEGT. Trimming removed 7 bases from V and 9 bases from J; junction bases left unmatched: 12. CDR3 size: 14 residues. The CDR3 loop reads CASNTAGADGEQFF. In DNA form, the CDR3 reads TGTGCCAGCAACACGGCGGGAGCCGATGGTGAGCAGTTCTTC.

This clone was recorded once. This chain joins TRBV19 and TRBJ2-5, with D possibly being TRBD2 (7 bases). Germline V CDR1 and CDR2: LNHDA, SQIVND (reference sequence). The CDR3 consists of 13 residues. The V gene lost 5 bases and the J gene lost 4 bases, with 11 bases spanning the gap. The CDR3 sequence: CASSGGGAETQYF. The DNA for the CDR3 is TGTGCCAGTAGTGGAGGGGGGGCAGAGACCCAGTACTTC.

This chain joins TRBV11-1 and TRBJ2-5; D perhaps matches TRBD2 (5 bases). This CDR3 has 15 residues. Germline lookup yields CDR1 SGHAT and CDR2 FQDESV (reference sequence). Trimming stripped 5 bases from V and 0 bases from J, with 13 bases between. CDR3 amino acids: CASSKSHGDQETQYF. The CDR3, as DNA: TGTGCCAGCAGCAAGTCTCACGGGGACCAAGAGACCCAGTACTTC.

The chain joins TRBV4-2 to TRBJ2-3; 7 bases map to TRBD2. This CDR3 spans 15 amino acids. Per the germline V gene, CDR1 is LGHNA and CDR2 is YNFKEQ. Losses at the gene ends were 1 base for V and 3 bases for J; bases not matched to a gene: 4. The CDR3 sequence: CASSQVGGSTDTQYF. CDR3 coding DNA: TGTGCCAGCAGCCAAGTGGGCGGGAGTACAGATACGCAGTATTTT.

This clone was recorded a few times. The chain employs TRBV6-1 and TRBJ2-3; D remains ambiguous. Germline values: CDR1 MNHNS, CDR2 SASEGT. V shed 3 bases and J shed 6 bases, with 10 bases lying between them. The CDR3 totals 13 residues. CDR3 amino acids: CASSDYGWDTQYF. Written as DNA, the CDR3 is TGTGCCAGCAGTGATTACGGTTGGGATACGCAGTATTTT.

The genes are TRBV7-9 and TRBJ1-1; tentative D call: TRBD1 (6 bases). With 0 bases removed from V and 11 bases from J, the gap between germline ends came to 16 bases. The germline V gene has CDR1 SEHNR and CDR2 FQNEAQ (reference sequence). The length of the CDR3 is 14 residues. CDR3 nucleotide sequence: TGTGCCAGCAGCTTAGCGGATGGGACAACGGACGCTTTCTTT. Residues: CASSLADGTTDAFF.

The chain links TRBV6-5 to TRBJ2-3; the D gene is possibly TRBD2 (6 bases). The CDR3 extends over 13 amino acids. CDR1 and CDR2 (germline): MNHEY, SVGAGI. V shed 8 bases and J shed 0 bases, with 9 bases lying between them. CDR3 sequence (DNA): TGTGCCAGCCGTCGGGGGAGCACAGATACGCAGTATTTT. It is translated as CASRRGSTDTQYF.

The chain links TRBV19 to TRBJ2-5, with 13 bases identical to TRBD2. Germline assignment: CDR1 LNHDA and CDR2 SQIVND (reference sequence). The CDR3 runs to 15 residues. V lost 5 bases and J lost 8; bases outside the gene matches: 8. In DNA, the CDR3 is TGTGCCAGTAGTGAAGCCGGGACTAGCGGGGAAACCCAGTACTTC. This gives the protein CASSEAGTSGETQYF.

This chain joins TRBV5-1 and TRBJ2-2; 9 positions agree with TRBD1. V was clipped by 0 bases and J by 5 bases; unmatched bases: 5. The CDR3 contains 16 residues. Germline V gene lookup returns CDR1 SGHRS and CDR2 YFSETQ. CDR3 loop: CASSLAGQGRTGELFF. In nucleotides, the CDR3 is TGCGCCAGCAGCTTGGCGGGACAGGGAAGAACCGGGGAGCTGTTTTTT.

The chain carries TRBV28 and TRBJ2-1, with TRBD1 matching over 9 bases. Germline-derived CDR1 and CDR2 are MDHEN and SYDVKM. J lost 1 base, V lost 5 bases, and 6 bases had no gene match. This CDR3 has 16 residues. The CDR3 DNA follows: TGTGCCAGCAGTCAACCGGGACAGGGATCCTACAATGAGCAGTTCTTC. Translated, it gives CASSQPGQGSYNEQFF. The whole variable domain, remainder taken from reference TRBV28 and TRBJ2-1, is DVKVTQSSRYLVKRTGEKVFLECVQDMDHENMFWYRQDPGLGLRLIYFSYDVKMKEKGDIPEGYSVSREKKERFSLILESASTNQTSMYLCASSQPGQGSYNEQFFGPGTRLTVL.

This clone is a singleton in its sample. V and J are TRBV28 and TRBJ2-7; D gene ambiguous. There are 13 residues in the CDR3. Trimming removed 2 bases from V and 5 bases from J, with 10 bases in between. Germline values: CDR1 MDHEN, CDR2 SYDVKM. This chain's CDR3 is CASSLVLANEQYF. The CDR3 region has the DNA TGTGCCAGCAGTTTAGTACTCGCCAACGAGCAGTACTTC.

V usage is TRBV9 and J usage is TRBJ1-5, with D maybe TRBD1 (6 bases). The CDR3 is 15 amino acids. The germline V gene encodes CDR1 SGDLS and CDR2 YYNGEE. V was trimmed by 0 bases and J by 6 bases, leaving 13 bases between them. CDR3 nucleotides: TGTGCCAGCAGCGTAGAAAAAGCAGGGGTTCAGCCCCAGCATTTT. This encodes CASSVEKAGVQPQHF.

Concerning this clone itself: Germline is not matched at one junction end, which may reflect a read error. This sequence joins TRBV18 and TRBJ1-6, with a tentative D call TRBD1 (5 bases). The CDR3 spans 17 residues. Germline CDR1 is KGHSH and CDR2 is LQKENI. The CDR3 sequence: CASSPPRALSYNSPLHF. CDR3 sequence (DNA): TGTGCCAGCTCTCCACCCAGGGCCCTCTCCTATAATTCACCCCTCCACTTT.

This chain uses TRBV29-1 with TRBJ2-2, with 8 bases matching TRBD1. Germline CDR1 is SQVTM and CDR2 is ANQGSEA. This CDR3 spans 12 amino acids. Trimming took 8 bases from V and 4 from J; bases not matched to a gene: 3. The CDR3 loop reads CSSTGGTGELFF. CDR3 coding DNA: TGCAGCTCAACAGGGGGCACCGGGGAGCTGTTTTTT.

This CDR3 is CASSFDRGRADTQYF. The CDR3 DNA sequence: TGTGCCAGCAGCTTTGACAGGGGCAGAGCAGATACGCAGTATTTT. The chain employs TRBV11-2 and TRBJ2-3; 8 nucleotides line up with TRBD1. The trim removed 3 bases at V and 4 bases at J, leaving 6 bases unmatched. Germline CDR1 SGHAT, CDR2 FQNNGV. The CDR3 covers 15 residues. Using reference TRBV11-2 and TRBJ2-3 for the parts outside the CDR3, the full variable domain is EAGVAQSPRYKIIEKRQSVAFWCNPISGHATLYWYQQILGQGPKLLIQFQNNGVVDDSQLPKDRFSAERLKGVDSTLKIQPAKLEDSAVYLCASSFDRGRADTQYFGPGTRLTVL.

This clone has just one count. This chain joins TRBV9 and TRBJ2-7; D may be TRBD2 (5 bases). The CDR3 consists of 16 residues. Germline lookup yields CDR1 SGDLS and CDR2 YYNGEE. Trimming cost V 3 bases and J 7 bases, with 23 bases left between them. The CDR3 DNA reads TGTGCCAGCAGCGCCGACCTCGGGGTACCGACAAGGGAGCAGTACTTC. Amino acid sequence: CASSADLGVPTREQYF.

This chain connects TRBV18 to TRBJ2-3, with 7 bases lining up with TRBD2. Germline V gives CDR1 KGHSH, CDR2 LQKENI. The junction had 11 bases not matched to a gene; V was cut back by 3 bases and J by 5 bases. The CDR3 spans 16 residues. CDR3 residues: CASSPRDPREVDTQYF. CDR3 sequence (DNA): TGTGCCAGCTCACCCCGGGACCCACGGGAGGTAGATACGCAGTATTTT.

This clone appeared a single time. The genes are TRBV5-4 and TRBJ1-1; no clear D gene. CDR3 length equals 12 residues. Trimming stripped 2 bases from V and 7 bases from J, with 9 bases between. Germline V gene lookup returns CDR1 SGHNT and CDR2 YYREEE (reference sequence). Here the CDR3 DNA reads TGTGCCAGCAGCTTAAGAGGAAATGAAGCTTTCTTT. This translates into CASSLRGNEAFF.